Reported below is one T cell receptor (beta chain). The antigen remains unidentified. This sample is drawn from a study of shared clonotypes between healthy human individuals. In the study overall: The people who gave samples were a couple of women and a few men aged 18 to 49.

Study conclusions and caveats: Researchers found naive subsets generally carried larger estimated richness than memory subsets.

The study ran the assay at deep level. Original data processing: Junction-only sequences without quality scores came from ImmunoSEQ, so filtering differed. TCRdb's table, derived via immunoSEQ multiplex PCR, lists solely in-frame clones and lacks some. V, J and clone size are taken as reported in that table, and D and trimming were inferred from the DNA itself. The sample yields fewer than 3 million clones, 92% seen once. The CDR3 has 16 residues. V was pared by 1 base and J by 0 bases, with 10 bases between. CDR1 and CDR2 from the germline V gene are MNHNS and SASEGT. The source of this sequence is a man aged 18-30 years in good health. Some clones in this sample may be carry-over from other donors' samples. This sequence joins TRBV6-1 and TRBJ1-3; no clear D. The sequencing sample was made of naive CD4+ T cells from PBMCs. Subset denoted: CD45RA+ positively selected. The CDR3 loop reads CASSEGYSISGNTIYF. The CDR3 DNA reads as TGTGCCAGCAGTGAAGGTTACTCCATCTCTGGAAACACCATATATTTT.